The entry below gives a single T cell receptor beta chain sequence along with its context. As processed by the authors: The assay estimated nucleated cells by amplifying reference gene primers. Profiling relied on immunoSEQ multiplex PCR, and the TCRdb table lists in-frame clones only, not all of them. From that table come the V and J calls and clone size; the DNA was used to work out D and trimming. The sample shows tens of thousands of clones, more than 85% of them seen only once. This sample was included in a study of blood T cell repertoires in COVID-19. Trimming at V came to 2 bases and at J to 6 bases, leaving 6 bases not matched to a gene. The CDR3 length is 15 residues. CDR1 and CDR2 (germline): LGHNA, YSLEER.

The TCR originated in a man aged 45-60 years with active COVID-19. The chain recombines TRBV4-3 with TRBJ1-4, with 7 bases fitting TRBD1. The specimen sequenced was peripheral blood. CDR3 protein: CASSQIRQGDEKLFF. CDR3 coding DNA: TGCGCCAGCAGCCAAATAAGGCAGGGGGATGAAAAACTGTTTTTT.